This T cell receptor (beta chain) was documented in a study of T cell repertoires in ileal Crohn's disease. The overall study: Every patient was operated on for stricturing (roughly 61%) or penetrating (approximately 40%) complications. Study-wide results and limits: Within the first postoperative year, endoscopy came at median about 7.3 months. Endoscopic recurrence occurred in every patient whose clonality exceeded 26.8%. Clonal expansions were more frequent in active smokers than non-smokers at surgery.

Comments on this clone: No antigen is known for it.

Germline CDR1 MNHNS, CDR2 SASEGT. Trimming took off 4 bases at V and 6 bases at J, with 10 bases between the two ends. CDR3 length equals 12 residues. Time point noted: neoterminal ileum biopsy at postoperative endoscopy, about 6 months after surgery. The method was immunoSEQ multiplex PCR; TCRdb's version includes in-frame clones alone and lacks a portion of them. The data contain fewer than 12,000 clones, more than 70% of them singletons. The sequence came from an adult with Crohn's disease. J is TRBJ2-7 and V is TRBV6-1, with TRBD2 as a possible D gene (6 bases). The specimen was ileal tissue. The CDR3 protein is CASSGLGGEQYF. Written as DNA, the CDR3 is TGTGCCAGCAGTGGGTTGGGGGGCGAGCAGTACTTC.